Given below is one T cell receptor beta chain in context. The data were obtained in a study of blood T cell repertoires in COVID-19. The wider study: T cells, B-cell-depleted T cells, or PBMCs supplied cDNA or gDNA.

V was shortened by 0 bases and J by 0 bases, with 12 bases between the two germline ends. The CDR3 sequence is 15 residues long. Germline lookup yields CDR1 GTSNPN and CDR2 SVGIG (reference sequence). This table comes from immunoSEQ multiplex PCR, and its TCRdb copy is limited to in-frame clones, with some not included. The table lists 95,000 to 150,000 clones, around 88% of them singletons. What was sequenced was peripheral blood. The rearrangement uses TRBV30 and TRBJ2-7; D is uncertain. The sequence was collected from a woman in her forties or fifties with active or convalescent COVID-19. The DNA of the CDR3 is TGTGCCTGGAGTGTACGCGGAAGCTCCTCCTACGAGCAGTACTTC. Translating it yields CAWSVRGSSSYEQYF.